The entry below gives a single T cell receptor beta chain sequence along with its context. The sample is drawn from a study of blood T cell repertoires in COVID-19. Study-level background: From the United States, Italy and Spain came samples of acute and convalescent COVID-19. Nucleic acid was either cDNA or gDNA, and it came from T cells, B-cell-depleted T cells, or PBMCs.

Authors' analysis steps: Nucleated cell number was recorded as an estimate derived from reference gene primer amplification. The table came from immunoSEQ multiplex PCR; TCRdb's copy has only in-frame clones and leaves some out. V, J and clone size derive from that table, while D and trimming were established from the DNA sequence. The sample carries tens of thousands of clones, about 83% recorded once. The CDR3 totals 12 residues. V lost 6 bases and J 8 bases, leaving 10 bases between the germline ends. Per the germline V gene, CDR1 is MNHNS and CDR2 is SASEGT. Sequencing was carried out using peripheral blood. The V gene is TRBV6-1, the J gene TRBJ1-4; D may be TRBD1 (6 bases). This receptor was identified in a human donor with active COVID-19. The donor label of this sample is uncertain. As DNA, the CDR3 is TGTGCCAGCAGCCCAGGGGCCGAAAAACTGTTTTTT. Translating it yields CASSPGAEKLFF.